This entry lists 9 T cell receptor beta chains sequenced from one sample in a study of shared clonotypes between healthy human individuals. Naive CD8 isolation took CD45RO-negative cells positively selected for CCR7 and excluded terminally differentiated effector memory CD45RA+ cells. Repertoires were generated with immunoSEQ multiplex PCR, while TCRdb's copy carries only in-frame clones and drops some. The sample lists about 700,000 clones; about 90% were seen once. The sample comprised naive CD8+ T cells sorted from blood. These TCRs come from a man aged 25 to 45 in good health.

The chain is built from TRBV19 and TRBJ2-7, with TRBD1 matching 10 bases. Germline CDR1 is LNHDA and CDR2 is SQIVND (reference sequence). CDR3 length: 16 amino acids. After removal of 3 bases from V and 5 bases from J, the junction contained 10 bases not matched to a gene. The DNA of the CDR3 is TGTGCCAGTAGTATTCTCCTGACAGGGGGCGCGGACGAGCAGTACTTC. Its protein is CASSILLTGGADEQYF.

CDR3 amino acids: CASSTTAGTGELFF. The CDR3 nucleotides read TGTGCCAGCAGCACCACCGCGGGCACCGGGGAGCTGTTTTTT. This sequence joins TRBV7-6 and TRBJ2-2; tentatively, D is TRBD2 (5 bases). Germline CDR1 and CDR2: SGHVS and FNYEAQ. V lost 5 bases and J 4 bases, leaving 11 bases between the germline ends. The CDR3 extends over 14 amino acids.

The rearrangement links TRBV9 to TRBJ2-1, with 10 bases matching TRBD2. Trimming removed 1 base from V and 6 bases from J; junction bases left unmatched: 4. Germline V CDR1 and CDR2: SGDLS, YYNGEE. The length of the CDR3 is 15 residues. CDR3 coding DNA: TGTGCCAGCAGCGTATTGCTAGCGGGAGTCAATGAGCAGTTCTTC. Protein product: CASSVLLAGVNEQFF.

The rearrangement uses TRBV28 and TRBJ2-5; the D is unclear. Germline CDR1 is MDHEN and CDR2 is SYDVKM. This CDR3 region has 13 residues. The ends were cut back, 3 bases at V and 5 bases at J, with 10 bases in the middle. Written as DNA, the CDR3 is TGTGCCAGCAGTTTCTTAGCTATGGAGACCCAGTACTTC. Translating it yields CASSFLAMETQYF.

The V and J genes are TRBV7-9 and TRBJ1-4, with TRBD1 matching over 8 bases. The germline CDR1 and CDR2 sequences are SEHNR and FQNEAQ (reference sequence). The CDR3 loop spans 16 amino acids. V trimming: 5 bases; J trimming: 4 bases; junction bases outside the gene matches: 9. The CDR3, as DNA: TGTGCCAGCAGCGCCGTAGACAGGGGAATTAATGAAAAACTGTTTTTT. Its translation is CASSAVDRGINEKLFF.

The chain employs TRBV27 and TRBJ2-7, with D hard to call. Germline V gene sequence: CDR1 MNHEY, CDR2 SMNVEV (reference sequence). The V end was cut by 10 bases, the J end by 7 bases, with 17 bases between. The CDR3 has 12 residues. Here the CDR3 reads CATLTESREQYF. The DNA for the CDR3 is TGTGCCACCCTAACGGAAAGTAGGGAGCAGTACTTC.

This clone has a single count. The chain is built from TRBV7-9 and TRBJ2-5; a weak D match, TRBD1 (6 bases). V was trimmed by 3 bases and J by 2 bases, leaving 13 bases between them. This CDR3 contains 15 residues. CDR1 and CDR2 from the germline V gene are SEHNR and FQNEAQ (reference sequence). The CDR3 is CASSFRGTQQETQYF. CDR3 DNA sequence: TGTGCCAGCAGCTTTAGGGGGACACAGCAAGAGACCCAGTACTTC.

V and J are TRBV27 and TRBJ2-7; 8 nucleotides line up with TRBD2. After removal of 0 bases from V and 1 base from J, the junction contained 8 bases not matched to a gene. From germline, CDR1 is MNHEY and CDR2 SMNVEV (reference sequence). This CDR3 has 17 amino acids. The CDR3 loop reads CASSLSGGLDFSYEQYF. CDR3 bases: TGTGCCAGCAGTTTATCGGGGGGACTAGACTTTTCCTACGAGCAGTACTTC.

The V and J genes are TRBV2 and TRBJ1-4, with unresolved D. CDR1 is SNHLY and CDR2 is FYNNEI in the germline V gene. This CDR3 contains 15 residues. Trimming stripped 4 bases from V and 0 bases from J, with 9 bases between. CDR3 sequence (DNA): TGTGCCAGCAGTGCCTGGACTGCAACTAATGAAAAACTGTTTTTT. Protein: CASSAWTATNEKLFF.